This section outlines one T cell receptor beta chain sequence together with its context. This clonotype was observed many times. This receptor's antigen is unknown. The record has no base qualities; no much larger clone is one base away. This sample was included in a study of blood T cells in healthy people across ages (dated by TCRdb to the mid-2010s). Notes on the research overall: In model experiments, template switching captured about one uniquely barcoded TCR beta cDNA molecule for every two T cells. To avoid experimental bias, donors of different ages were randomly spread across the sequencing lanes. Using the same blood draw, the study looked at two additional independent replicas of 1 million unique cDNA reads for two donors, one aged 18 to 29 and the other aged 80 or older. The donors were split into four age groups: young (average about 15 years), middle-aged (39), aged (over 55) and long-lived (approximately 80). Age-related changes in TCR beta repertoire diversity were measured in the study by deep sequencing normalized with unique cDNA molecular identifiers. Beyond this particular receptor, the publication reports: Observed TCR beta diversity per million T cells fell roughly linearly with age, and a significant reduction was already apparent by age around 40. Conclusive comparison of naive and antigen-experienced compartments was prevented by the profiling of bulk unsorted PBMCs. Because donor CMV infection status was unknown, age-related changes in expanded clonotypes were potentially confounded. Compared with the aged group, the long-lived group had more naive CD4+ T cells, fewer expanded clones and increased TCR diversity, a pattern suggesting age selection. Estimates of total diversity based on one million sequenced T cells were regarded as lower bounds and as underestimates. A strong correlation was found between observed TCR beta diversity and the percentage of naive T cells measured by flow cytometry.

The donors were some 36 Caucasian individuals from Russia, aged roughly 6 to 100 years, who were systemically healthy. Each donor gave 8 to 10 milliliters of peripheral blood, drawn into EDTA-treated Vacutainer tubes. PBMCs were isolated by Ficoll-Paque density-gradient centrifugation, with at least 6 million obtained per sample. Total RNA, at least 6 micrograms per sample, was extracted from PBMCs with Trizol reagent. The percentages of naive CD45RAhigh/CD27high T cells were determined by flow cytometry on a PBMC aliquot from every donor. Compared with germline, V lacks 7 bases and J lacks 3 bases; bases without a gene match: 4. The CDR3 measures 12 amino acids from cysteine to phenylalanine. Only the CDR3 part of the read is kept: 36 bases, read in frame from the first base. CDR1 and CDR2, looked up from the germline V gene, are SQVTM and ANQGSEA. Libraries were prepared through 5' RACE. Sequencing took place on an Illumina HiSeq 2500. A second PCR of roughly 6 to 11 cycles was run with a J-beta primer mix and a sample-barcoded 5' primer. A template-switch 5' adaptor carrying 12 random nucleotides introduced a unique molecular identifier onto each TCR beta cDNA molecule. Each sample yielded at least 2.5 million CDR3-containing paired-end reads. First-strand cDNA was synthesized from all RNA with the Mint cDNA synthesis kit, primed by a TRBC-specific oligonucleotide. Following uracil-DNA glycosylase treatment, all cDNA underwent a first 18-cycle PCR with the universal primers M1SS and BC2_uni_R. The paper's data handling went like this. Each sample was normalized by randomly selecting 1 million high-quality reads, each carrying a distinct molecular identifier. Instead of being binned into consensus sequences, reads that shared molecular identifiers were thrown out. MiTCR, set to a Q25 quality threshold and the strictest error-elimination algorithm, was used for CDR3 identification, clonotype clustering and error correction. A nonparametric unseen species model with Euler transformation was used to estimate lower-bound total TCR beta diversity. TCRdb reprocessed the public reads (quality trimming at Q25 with fastp, clone calling with MiXCR) and kept in-frame beta chains. Each entry is one CDR3 protein sequence, shown with its most common DNA and genes. The V and J calls were not made by the authors but by TCRdb's processing. Recorded for this sample are some 1.6 million distinct CDR3 sequences; around 36% of them occurred a single time. The top ten constitute roughly 10% of the sample.

The receptor comes from a woman in her 30s in good health. Recombination joined TRBV29-1 with TRBJ2-5, and 8 bases in between align with TRBD1. Specimen: blood. The DNA sequence is as follows: TGCAGCGCTTTACAGGGGGAAGAGACCCAGTACTTC. Its protein product is CSALQGEETQYF.